The text below deals with one T cell receptor (beta chain). PCR used 60 Vbeta primers and 13 Jbeta primers. Clones were sequenced by immunoSEQ multiplex PCR, and TCRdb holds only the in-frame ones, with some missing. The repertoire holds about 130,000 clones, with around 75% as singletons. This record comes from a study of cytomegalovirus exposure and HLA in healthy donors. CDR1 LGHNA and CDR2 YNFKEQ come from the germline V gene. J gave up 0 bases and V 4 bases, and 6 bases lay outside the gene matches. The CDR3 covers 16 residues. All the people who gave samples were healthy bone marrow donors. The source is a woman aged 45-60 years in good health and CMV-seronegative. The material sequenced was PBMCs. This rearrangement joins TRBV4-2 to TRBJ2-1; TRBD2 aligns across 7 bases. In DNA, the CDR3 is TGTGCCAGCAGCCCTAGCGGTACTAGCTCCTACAATGAGCAGTTCTTC. It yields the protein CASSPSGTSSYNEQFF.